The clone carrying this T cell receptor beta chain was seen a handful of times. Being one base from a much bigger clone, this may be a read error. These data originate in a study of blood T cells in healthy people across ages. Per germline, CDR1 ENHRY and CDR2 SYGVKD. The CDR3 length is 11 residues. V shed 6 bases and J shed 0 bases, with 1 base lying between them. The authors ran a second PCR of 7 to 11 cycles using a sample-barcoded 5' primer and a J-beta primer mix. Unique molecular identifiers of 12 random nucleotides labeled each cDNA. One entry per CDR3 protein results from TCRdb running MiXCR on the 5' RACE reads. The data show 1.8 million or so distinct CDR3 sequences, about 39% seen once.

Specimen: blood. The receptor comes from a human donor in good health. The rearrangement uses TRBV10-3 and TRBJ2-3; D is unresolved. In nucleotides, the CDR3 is TGTGCCATCAGGAGCACAGATACGCAGTATTTT. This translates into CAIRSTDTQYF.